The 3 T cell receptor beta chains in this list originate from one sample, sequenced in a study of blood T cell repertoires in COVID-19. Only in-frame clones appear in the TCRdb table, and some are missing; sequencing was by immunoSEQ multiplex PCR. Of approximately 250,000 clones in the sample, about 83% were seen once. The sample consisted of peripheral blood. The receptors derive from a man in his fifties with acute or convalescent COVID-19.

The V and J genes are TRBV5-1 and TRBJ1-2; TRBD1 is a possible D gene (6 bases). Germline lookup yields CDR1 SGHRS and CDR2 YFSETQ. The CDR3 is made up of 13 amino acids. Trimming removed 5 bases at V and 3 bases at J, with 11 bases between. The CDR3 protein is CASSVGGDYGYTF. The CDR3 DNA follows: TGCGCCAGCAGTGTAGGGGGGGACTATGGCTACACCTTC. The full variable domain, rest sourced from reference TRBV5-1 and TRBJ1-2, is KAGVTQTPRYLIKTRGQQVTLSCSPISGHRSVSWYQQTPGQGLQFLFEYFSETQRNKGNFPGRFSGRQFSNSRSEMNVSTLELGDSALYLCASSVGGDYGYTFGSGTRLTVV.

J is TRBJ2-3 and V is TRBV6-1, with 12 bases matching TRBD1. The V and J ends lost 4 bases and 4 bases, in that order; junction bases with no gene match: 9. CDR1 and CDR2 from the germline V gene are MNHNS and SASEGT. This CDR3 is 17 amino acids long. DNA of the CDR3: TGTGCCAGCAGTGGGTGGGACAGGGGGCGTGCCCCAGATACGCAGTATTTT. It yields the protein CASSGWDRGRAPDTQYF.

The chain links TRBV4-2 to TRBJ1-2, with D perhaps TRBD1 (5 bases). The CDR3 is made up of 15 amino acids. V gave up 0 bases and J gave up 2 bases, with 10 bases separating them. The germline CDR1 and CDR2 sequences are LGHNA and YNFKEQ. CDR3 in amino acids: CASSQDLTVNYGYTF. CDR3 DNA: TGTGCCAGCAGCCAAGACCTGACAGTAAACTATGGCTACACCTTC.